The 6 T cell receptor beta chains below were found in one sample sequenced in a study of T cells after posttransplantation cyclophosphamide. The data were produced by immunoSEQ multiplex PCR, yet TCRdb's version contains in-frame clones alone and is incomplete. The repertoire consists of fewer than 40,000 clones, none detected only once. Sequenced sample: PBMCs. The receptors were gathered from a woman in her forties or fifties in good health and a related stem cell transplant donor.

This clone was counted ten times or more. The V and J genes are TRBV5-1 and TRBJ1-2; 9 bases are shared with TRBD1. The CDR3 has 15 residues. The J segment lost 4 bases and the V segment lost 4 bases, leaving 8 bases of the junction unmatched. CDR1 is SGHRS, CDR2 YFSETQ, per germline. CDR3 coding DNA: TGCGCCAGCAGCCCGGGACAGGGTTTAGGCTATGGCTACACCTTC. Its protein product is CASSPGQGLGYGYTF.

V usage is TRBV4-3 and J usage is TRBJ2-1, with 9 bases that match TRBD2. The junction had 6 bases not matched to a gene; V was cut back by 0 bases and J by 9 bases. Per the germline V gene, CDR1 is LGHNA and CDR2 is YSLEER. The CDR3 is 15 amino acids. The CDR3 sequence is CASSQEVAGASEQFF. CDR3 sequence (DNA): TGCGCCAGCAGCCAAGAGGTAGCGGGAGCCAGTGAGCAGTTCTTC.

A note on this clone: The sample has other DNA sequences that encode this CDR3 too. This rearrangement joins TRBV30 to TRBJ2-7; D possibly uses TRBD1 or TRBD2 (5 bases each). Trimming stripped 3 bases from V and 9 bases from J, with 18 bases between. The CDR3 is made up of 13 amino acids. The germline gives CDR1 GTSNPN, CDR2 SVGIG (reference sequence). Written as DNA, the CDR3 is TGTGCCTGGAGCGGCCTTTTTCCAGGGAGGCAGTACTTC. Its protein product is CAWSGLFPGRQYF.

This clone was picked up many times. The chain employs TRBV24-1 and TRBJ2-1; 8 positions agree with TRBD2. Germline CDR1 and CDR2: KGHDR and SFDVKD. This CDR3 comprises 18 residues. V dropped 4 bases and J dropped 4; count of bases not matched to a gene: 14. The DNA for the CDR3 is TGTGCCACCAGTGACCCCCCGCCCGGGACTAGTCGGTACAATGAGCAGTTCTTC. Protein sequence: CATSDPPPGTSRYNEQFF.

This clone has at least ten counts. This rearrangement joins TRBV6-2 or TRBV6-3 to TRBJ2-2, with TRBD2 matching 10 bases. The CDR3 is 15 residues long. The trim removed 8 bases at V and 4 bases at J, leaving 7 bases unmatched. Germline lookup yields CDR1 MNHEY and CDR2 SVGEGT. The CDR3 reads CASEREGRGTGELFF. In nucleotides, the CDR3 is TGTGCCAGCGAGCGGGAGGGCCGGGGCACCGGGGAGCTGTTTTTT.

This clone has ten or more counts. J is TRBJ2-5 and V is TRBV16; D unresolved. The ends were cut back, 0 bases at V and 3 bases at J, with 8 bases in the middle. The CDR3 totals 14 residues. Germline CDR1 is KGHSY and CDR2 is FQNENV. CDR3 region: CASSQSVYEETQYF. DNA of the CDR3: TGTGCCAGCAGCCAATCGGTCTACGAAGAGACCCAGTACTTC.